A single T cell receptor (beta chain) is shown here with its context. Antigen specificity is unknown. Together with a sample-barcoded 5' primer, a J-beta primer mix was included in a second PCR lasting roughly 6 to 12 cycles. TCRdb independently ran MiXCR on the 5' RACE reads; one entry per CDR3 protein. The sample shows approximately 1,000,000 distinct CDR3 sequences, 35% to 40% of them seen only once. The record originates from a study of blood T cells in healthy people across ages. Study findings and constraints: Naive CD4+ cell counts and diversity both ran higher in long-lived than in aged donors. The study lacked donor CMV status, which possibly confounded expanded clonotype changes.

Trimming removed 3 bases from V and 3 bases from J, with 10 bases in between. Germline V gene data show CDR1 as SGHRS and CDR2 as YFSETQ. CDR3 length: 13 amino acids. The clonotype comes from a man aged 18-30 years in good health. Sequenced input: blood. The chain is built from TRBV5-1 and TRBJ2-7; D is uncertain. The CDR3 nucleotides read TGCGCCAGCAGCTGCCGGTTCGTCTACGAGCAGTACTTC. Amino acid sequence: CASSCRFVYEQYF.